This T cell receptor beta chain was recorded in a study of blood T cell repertoires in COVID-19. Study context: COVID-19 samples collected from the United States, Italy and Spain covered acute and convalescent phases. The analysed material was cDNA or gDNA that came from T cells, B-cell-depleted T cells, or PBMCs.

The CDR3 contains 17 residues. Germline V lookup: CDR1 LNHDA, CDR2 SQIVND (reference sequence). The V gene end was trimmed by 5 bases and the J gene end by 7 bases; junction bases not matched to a gene: 16. Recruitment covered about two dozen US areas and drew participants whose ages spanned roughly 18 to 90 years. Assignments of participants to cohorts depended upon their own reported clinical history. Profiled with immunoSEQ multiplex PCR; TCRdb holds only in-frame clones, not every one. Here the sample spans nearly 350,000 clones, less than 90% being singletons. Specimen: PBMCs or T cells enriched from blood (not recorded which). This TCR came from a woman aged 25-40 years who had recovered from COVID-19. The J gene is TRBJ1-5, the V gene TRBV19, with 8 bases identical to TRBD1. The CDR3 DNA reads TGTGCCAGTAGTCCCCTGACAGGGGAGGCTTTCGGGCAGCCCCAGCATTTT. Translated: CASSPLTGEAFGQPQHF.